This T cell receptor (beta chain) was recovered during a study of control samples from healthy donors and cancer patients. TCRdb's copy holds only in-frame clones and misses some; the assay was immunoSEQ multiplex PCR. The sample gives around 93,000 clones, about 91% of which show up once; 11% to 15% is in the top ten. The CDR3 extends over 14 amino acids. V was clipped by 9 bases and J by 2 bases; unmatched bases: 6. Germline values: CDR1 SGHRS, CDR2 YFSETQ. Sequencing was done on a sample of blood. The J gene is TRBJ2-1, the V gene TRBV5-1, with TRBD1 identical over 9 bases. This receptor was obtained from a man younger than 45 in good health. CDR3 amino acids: CATGTGQPYNEQFF. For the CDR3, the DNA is TGCGCCACCGGGACAGGGCAACCCTACAATGAGCAGTTCTTC.